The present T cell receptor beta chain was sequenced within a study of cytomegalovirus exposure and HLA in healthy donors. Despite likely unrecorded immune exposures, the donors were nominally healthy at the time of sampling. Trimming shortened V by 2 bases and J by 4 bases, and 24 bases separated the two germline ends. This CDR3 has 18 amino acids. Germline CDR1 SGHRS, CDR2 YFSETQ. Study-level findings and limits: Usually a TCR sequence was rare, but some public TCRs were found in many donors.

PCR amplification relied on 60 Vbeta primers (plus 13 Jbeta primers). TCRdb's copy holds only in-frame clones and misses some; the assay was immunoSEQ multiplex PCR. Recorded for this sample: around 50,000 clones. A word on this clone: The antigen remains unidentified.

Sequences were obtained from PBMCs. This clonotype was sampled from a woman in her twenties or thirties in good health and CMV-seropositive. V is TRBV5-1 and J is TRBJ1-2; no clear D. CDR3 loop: CASSLKGVAPNPGYGYTF. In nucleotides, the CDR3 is TGCGCCAGCAGCTTAAAAGGAGTTGCGCCCAACCCTGGCTATGGCTACACCTTC. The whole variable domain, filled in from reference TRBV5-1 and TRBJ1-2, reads KAGVTQTPRYLIKTRGQQVTLSCSPISGHRSVSWYQQTPGQGLQFLFEYFSETQRNKGNFPGRFSGRQFSNSRSEMNVSTLELGDSALYLCASSLKGVAPNPGYGYTFGSGTRLTVV.